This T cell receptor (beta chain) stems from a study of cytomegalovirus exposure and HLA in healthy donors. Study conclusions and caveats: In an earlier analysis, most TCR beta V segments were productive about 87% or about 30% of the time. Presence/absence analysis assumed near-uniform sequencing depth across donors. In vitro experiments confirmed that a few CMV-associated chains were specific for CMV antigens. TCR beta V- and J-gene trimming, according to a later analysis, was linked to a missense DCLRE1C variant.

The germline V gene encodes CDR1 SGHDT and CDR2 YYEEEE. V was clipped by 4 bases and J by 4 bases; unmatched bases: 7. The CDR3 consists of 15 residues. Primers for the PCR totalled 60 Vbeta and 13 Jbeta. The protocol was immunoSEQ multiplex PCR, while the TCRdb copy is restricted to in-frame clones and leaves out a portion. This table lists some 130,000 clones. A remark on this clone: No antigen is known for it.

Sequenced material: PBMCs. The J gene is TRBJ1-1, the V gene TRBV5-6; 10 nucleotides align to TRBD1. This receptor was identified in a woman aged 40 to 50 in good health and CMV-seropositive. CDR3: CASSTRDRGTTEAFF. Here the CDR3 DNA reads TGTGCCAGCAGCACCCGGGACAGGGGTACCACTGAAGCTTTCTTT.